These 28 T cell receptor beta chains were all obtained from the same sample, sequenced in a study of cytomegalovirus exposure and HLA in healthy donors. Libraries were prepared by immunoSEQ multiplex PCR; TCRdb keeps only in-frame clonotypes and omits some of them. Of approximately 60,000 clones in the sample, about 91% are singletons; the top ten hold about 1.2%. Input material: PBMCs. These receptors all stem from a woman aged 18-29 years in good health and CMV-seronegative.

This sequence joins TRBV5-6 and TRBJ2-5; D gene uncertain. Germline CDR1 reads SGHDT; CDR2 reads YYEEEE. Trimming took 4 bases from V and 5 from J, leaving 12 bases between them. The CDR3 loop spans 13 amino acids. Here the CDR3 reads CASSLAGTETQYF. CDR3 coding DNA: TGTGCCAGCAGCCTTGCAGGAACCGAGACCCAGTACTTC.

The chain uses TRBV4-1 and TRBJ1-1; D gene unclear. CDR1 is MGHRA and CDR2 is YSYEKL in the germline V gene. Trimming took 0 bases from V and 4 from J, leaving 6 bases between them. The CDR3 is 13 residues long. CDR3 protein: CASSQDVRTEAFF. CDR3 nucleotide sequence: TGCGCCAGCAGCCAAGATGTCCGCACTGAAGCTTTCTTT.

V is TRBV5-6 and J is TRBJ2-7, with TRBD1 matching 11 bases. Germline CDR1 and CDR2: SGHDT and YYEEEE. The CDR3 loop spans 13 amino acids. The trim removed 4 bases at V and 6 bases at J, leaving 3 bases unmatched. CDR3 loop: CASSPGQGGEQYF. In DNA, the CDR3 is TGTGCCAGCAGCCCGGGACAGGGGGGCGAGCAGTACTTC.

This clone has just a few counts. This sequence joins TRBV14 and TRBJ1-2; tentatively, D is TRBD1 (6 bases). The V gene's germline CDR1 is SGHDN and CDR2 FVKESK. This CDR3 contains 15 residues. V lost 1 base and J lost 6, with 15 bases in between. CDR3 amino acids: CASSQVRGAMDGYTF. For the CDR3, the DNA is TGTGCCAGCAGCCAAGTGCGGGGGGCCATGGATGGCTACACCTTC.

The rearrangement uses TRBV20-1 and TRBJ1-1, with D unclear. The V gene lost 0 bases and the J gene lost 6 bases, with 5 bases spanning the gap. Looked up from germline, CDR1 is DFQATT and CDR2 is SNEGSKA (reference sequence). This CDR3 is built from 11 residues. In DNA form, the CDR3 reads TGCAGTGCTAGAGATGAGCCTGAAGCTTTCTTT. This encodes CSARDEPEAFF.

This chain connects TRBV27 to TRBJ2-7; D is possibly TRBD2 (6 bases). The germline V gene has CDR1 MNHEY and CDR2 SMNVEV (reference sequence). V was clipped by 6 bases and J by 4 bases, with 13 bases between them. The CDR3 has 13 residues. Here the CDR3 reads CASRLTGRYEQYF. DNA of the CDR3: TGTGCCAGCAGGTTAACTGGGAGGTACGAGCAGTACTTC.

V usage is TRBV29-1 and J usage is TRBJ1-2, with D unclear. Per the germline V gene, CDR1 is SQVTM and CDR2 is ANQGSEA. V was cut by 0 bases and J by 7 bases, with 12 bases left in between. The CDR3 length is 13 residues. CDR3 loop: CSVEEWEHAGYTF. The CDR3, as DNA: TGCAGCGTTGAAGAGTGGGAGCATGCTGGCTACACCTTC.

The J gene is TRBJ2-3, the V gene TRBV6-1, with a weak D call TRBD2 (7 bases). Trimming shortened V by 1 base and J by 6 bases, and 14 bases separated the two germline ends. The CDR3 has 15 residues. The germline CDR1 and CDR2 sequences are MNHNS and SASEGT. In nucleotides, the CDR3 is TGTGCCAGCAGTGAAGAGAAAGGGGGGGCGGATACGCAGTATTTT. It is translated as CASSEEKGGADTQYF.

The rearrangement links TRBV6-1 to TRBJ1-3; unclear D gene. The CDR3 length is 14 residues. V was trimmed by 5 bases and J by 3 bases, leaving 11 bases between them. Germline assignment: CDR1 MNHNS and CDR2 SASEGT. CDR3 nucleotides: TGTGCCAGCAGTCAGGCGGGTTATGGAAACACCATATATTTT. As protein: CASSQAGYGNTIYF.

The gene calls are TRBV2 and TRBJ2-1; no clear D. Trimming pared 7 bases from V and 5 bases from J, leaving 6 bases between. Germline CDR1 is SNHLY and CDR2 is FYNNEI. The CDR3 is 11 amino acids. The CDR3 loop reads CASTLHNEQFF. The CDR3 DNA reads TGTGCCAGCACCCTACACAATGAGCAGTTCTTC.

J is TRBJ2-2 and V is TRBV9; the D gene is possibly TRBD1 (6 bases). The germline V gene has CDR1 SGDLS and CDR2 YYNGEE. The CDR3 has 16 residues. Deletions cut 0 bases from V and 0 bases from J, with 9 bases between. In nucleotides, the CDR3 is TGTGCCAGCAGCGTAGTTGGGGGCACGAACACCGGGGAGCTGTTTTTT. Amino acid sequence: CASSVVGGTNTGELFF. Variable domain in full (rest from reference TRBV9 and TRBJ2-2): DSGVTQTPKHLITATGQRVTLRCSPRSGDLSVYWYQQSLDQGLQFLIQYYNGEERAKGNILERFSAQQFPDLHSELNLSSLELGDSALYFCASSVVGGTNTGELFFGEGSRLTVL.

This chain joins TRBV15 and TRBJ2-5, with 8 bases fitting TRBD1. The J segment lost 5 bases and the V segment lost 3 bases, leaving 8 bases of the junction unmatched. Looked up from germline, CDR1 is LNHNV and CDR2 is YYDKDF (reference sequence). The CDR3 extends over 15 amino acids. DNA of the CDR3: TGTGCCACCAGCAGGGCCGGGACAGGTGGGGAGACCCAGTACTTC. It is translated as CATSRAGTGGETQYF.

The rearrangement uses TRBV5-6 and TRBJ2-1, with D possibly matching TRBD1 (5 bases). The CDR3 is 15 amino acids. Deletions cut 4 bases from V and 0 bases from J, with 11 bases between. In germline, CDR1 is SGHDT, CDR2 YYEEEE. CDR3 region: CASSRDSFSYNEQFF. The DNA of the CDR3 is TGTGCCAGCAGCCGAGACAGCTTCTCCTACAATGAGCAGTTCTTC.

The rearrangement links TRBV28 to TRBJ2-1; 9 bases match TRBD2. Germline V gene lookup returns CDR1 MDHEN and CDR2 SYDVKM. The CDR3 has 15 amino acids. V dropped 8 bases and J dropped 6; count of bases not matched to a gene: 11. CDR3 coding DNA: TGTGCCAGCGATTCTTCTAGCGGGACCGGCAATGAGCAGTTCTTC. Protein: CASDSSSGTGNEQFF. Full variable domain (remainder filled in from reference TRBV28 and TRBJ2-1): DVKVTQSSRYLVKRTGEKVFLECVQDMDHENMFWYRQDPGLGLRLIYFSYDVKMKEKGDIPEGYSVSREKKERFSLILESASTNQTSMYLCASDSSSGTGNEQFFGPGTRLTVL.

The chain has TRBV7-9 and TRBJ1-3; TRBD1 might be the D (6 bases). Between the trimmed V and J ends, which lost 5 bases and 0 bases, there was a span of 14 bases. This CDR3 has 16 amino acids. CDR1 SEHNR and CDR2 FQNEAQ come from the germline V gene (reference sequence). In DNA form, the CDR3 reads TGTGCCAGCAGCCCGTCAGGGGCCCACTCTGGAAACACCATATATTTT. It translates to CASSPSGAHSGNTIYF.

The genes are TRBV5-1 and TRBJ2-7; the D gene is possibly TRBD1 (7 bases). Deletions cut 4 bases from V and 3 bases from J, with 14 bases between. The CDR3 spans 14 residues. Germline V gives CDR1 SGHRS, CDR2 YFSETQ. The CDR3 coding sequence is TGCGCCAGCAGCCCCGGACAGGAGGGCTACGAGCAGTACTTC. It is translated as CASSPGQEGYEQYF.

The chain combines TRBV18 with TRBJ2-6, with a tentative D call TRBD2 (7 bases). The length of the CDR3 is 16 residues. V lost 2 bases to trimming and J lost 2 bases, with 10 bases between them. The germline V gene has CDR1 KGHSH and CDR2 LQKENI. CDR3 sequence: CASSPLRGPGANVLTF. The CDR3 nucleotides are TGTGCCAGCTCACCATTGCGGGGGCCTGGGGCCAACGTCCTGACTTTC.

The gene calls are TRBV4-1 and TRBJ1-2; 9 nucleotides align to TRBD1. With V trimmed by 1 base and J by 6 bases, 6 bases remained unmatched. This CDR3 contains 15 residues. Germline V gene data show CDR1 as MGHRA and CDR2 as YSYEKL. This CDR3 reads CASSQAPGQGHGYTF. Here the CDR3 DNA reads TGCGCCAGCAGCCAAGCGCCGGGACAGGGACATGGCTACACCTTC.

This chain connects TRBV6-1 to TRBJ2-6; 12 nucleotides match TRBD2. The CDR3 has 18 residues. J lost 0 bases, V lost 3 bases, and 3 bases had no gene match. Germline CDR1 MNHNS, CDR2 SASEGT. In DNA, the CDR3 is TGTGCCAGCAGTGATGGACTAGCGGGACCCTCTGGGGCCAACGTCCTGACTTTC. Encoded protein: CASSDGLAGPSGANVLTF.

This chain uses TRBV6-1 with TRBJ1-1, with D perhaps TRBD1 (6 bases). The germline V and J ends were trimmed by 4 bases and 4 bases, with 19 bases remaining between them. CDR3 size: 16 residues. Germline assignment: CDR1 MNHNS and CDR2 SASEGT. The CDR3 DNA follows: TGTGCCAGCAGTGTTTCTTTGGGGAGAGGGGGCACTGAAGCTTTCTTT. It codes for CASSVSLGRGGTEAFF.

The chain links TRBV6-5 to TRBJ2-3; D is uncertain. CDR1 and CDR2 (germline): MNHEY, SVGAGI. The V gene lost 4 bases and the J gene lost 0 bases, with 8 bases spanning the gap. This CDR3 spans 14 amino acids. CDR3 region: CASSLQISTDTQYF. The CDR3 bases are TGTGCCAGCAGTTTACAGATAAGCACAGATACGCAGTATTTT.

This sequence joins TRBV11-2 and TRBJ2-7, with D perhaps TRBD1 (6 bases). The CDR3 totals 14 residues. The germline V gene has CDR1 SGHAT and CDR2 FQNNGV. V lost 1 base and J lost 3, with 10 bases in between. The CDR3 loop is CASSLARQDYEQYF. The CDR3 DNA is TGTGCCAGCAGCTTAGCCCGACAGGACTACGAGCAGTACTTC. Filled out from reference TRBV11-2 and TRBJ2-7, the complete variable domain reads EAGVAQSPRYKIIEKRQSVAFWCNPISGHATLYWYQQILGQGPKLLIQFQNNGVVDDSQLPKDRFSAERLKGVDSTLKIQPAKLEDSAVYLCASSLARQDYEQYFGPGTRLTVT.

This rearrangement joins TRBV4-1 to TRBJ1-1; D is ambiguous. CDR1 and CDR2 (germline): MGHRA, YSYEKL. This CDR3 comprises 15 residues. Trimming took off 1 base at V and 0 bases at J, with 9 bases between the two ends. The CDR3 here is CASSQVGRMNTEAFF. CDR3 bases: TGCGCCAGCAGCCAAGTGGGGAGGATGAACACTGAAGCTTTCTTT.

CDR3 coding DNA: TGTGCCAGCAGCTTAGGGGGCGGGGCCTCGGAGACCCAGTACTTC. This sequence encodes CASSLGGGASETQYF. The V and J genes are TRBV7-9 and TRBJ2-5; a weak D match, TRBD2 (6 bases). Trimming removed 1 base at V and 5 bases at J, with 14 bases between. The V gene's germline CDR1 is SEHNR and CDR2 FQNEAQ (reference sequence). The CDR3 totals 15 residues. The variable domain in full, completed from reference TRBV7-9 and TRBJ2-5, reads DTGVSQNPRHKITKRGQNVTFRCDPISEHNRLYWYRQTLGQGPEFLTYFQNEAQLEKSRLLSDRFSAERPKGSFSTLEIQRTEQGDSAMYLCASSLGGGASETQYFGPGTRLLVL.

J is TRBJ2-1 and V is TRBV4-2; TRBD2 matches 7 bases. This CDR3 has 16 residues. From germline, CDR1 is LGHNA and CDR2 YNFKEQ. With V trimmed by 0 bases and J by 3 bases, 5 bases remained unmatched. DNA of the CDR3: TGTGCCAGCAGCCAAGAAAGGCTAGCGGACTACAATGAGCAGTTCTTC. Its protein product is CASSQERLADYNEQFF.

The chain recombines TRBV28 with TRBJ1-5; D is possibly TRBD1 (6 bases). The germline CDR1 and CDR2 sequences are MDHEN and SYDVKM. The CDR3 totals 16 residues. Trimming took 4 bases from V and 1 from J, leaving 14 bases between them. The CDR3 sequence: CASSSQGLGSNQPQHF. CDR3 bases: TGTGCCAGCAGTTCTCAGGGGCTAGGAAGCAATCAGCCCCAGCATTTT.

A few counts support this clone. The CDR3 region has the DNA TGTGCCAGCTGCGCGCCCTCTGTAATTACCGGGACAGAATACTACGAGCAGTACTTC. Protein sequence: CASCAPSVITGTEYYEQYF. The chain joins TRBV2 to TRBJ2-7; TRBD1 matches at 7 bases. Germline loops: CDR1 SNHLY, CDR2 FYNNEI. This CDR3 has 19 amino acids. J was trimmed by 3 bases and V by 8 bases; bases with no gene match: 25. Full variable domain (rest looked up from reference TRBV2 and TRBJ2-7): EPEVTQTPSHQVTQMGQEVILRCVPISNHLYFYWYRQILGQKVEFLVSFYNNEISEKSEIFDDQFSVERPDGSNFTLKIRSTKLEDSAMYFCASCAPSVITGTEYYEQYFGPGTRLTVT.

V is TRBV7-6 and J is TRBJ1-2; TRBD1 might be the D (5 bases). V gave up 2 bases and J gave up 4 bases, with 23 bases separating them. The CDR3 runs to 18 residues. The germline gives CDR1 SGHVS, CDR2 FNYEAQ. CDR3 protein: CASSLLSPSGPGLYGYTF. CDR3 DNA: TGTGCCAGCAGCTTATTATCCCCCTCGGGGCCGGGACTCTATGGCTACACCTTC.